Below, 10 T cell receptor beta chains from the same sample are listed, as sequenced in a study of cytomegalovirus exposure and HLA in healthy donors. Both 60 Vbeta primers and 13 Jbeta primers went into the PCR. Here immunoSEQ multiplex PCR was the method, and the copy in TCRdb shows in-frame clones only, minus some. The sample has about 140,000 clones, 70% to 80% seen once. Sample: PBMCs. The receptors were sampled from a woman in her forties or fifties in good health and CMV-seronegative.

This CDR3 is CATTPGQAKEAFF. Here the CDR3 DNA reads TGTGCCACTACCCCCGGACAGGCTAAAGAAGCTTTCTTT. The chain is built from TRBV6-1 and TRBJ1-1, with TRBD1 matching 7 bases. The CDR3 sequence is 13 residues long. CDR1 is MNHNS, CDR2 SASEGT, per germline. V trimming: 10 bases; J trimming: 8 bases; junction bases outside the gene matches: 13.

The J gene is TRBJ2-3, the V gene TRBV4-1, with a tentative D call TRBD2 (6 bases). This CDR3 contains 13 residues. Germline assignment: CDR1 MGHRA and CDR2 YSYEKL. Deletions cut 4 bases from V and 8 bases from J, with 13 bases between. DNA for the CDR3: TGCGCCAGCAGCCCTGGGACTCCAGGTACGCAGTATTTT. Amino acids: CASSPGTPGTQYF.

V is TRBV2 and J is TRBJ1-3; TRBD1 matches 7 bases. From germline, CDR1 is SNHLY and CDR2 FYNNEI. With 6 bases clipped from V and 4 bases from J, the junction kept 12 bases outside the gene matches. This CDR3 region has 16 residues. This chain's CDR3 is CASSRQGATVGNTIYF. CDR3 DNA: TGTGCCAGCAGCCGACAGGGAGCGACGGTAGGAAACACCATATATTTT. The variable domain in full, with the rest retrieved from reference TRBV2 and TRBJ1-3, is EPEVTQTPSHQVTQMGQEVILRCVPISNHLYFYWYRQILGQKVEFLVSFYNNEISEKSEIFDDQFSVERPDGSNFTLKIRSTKLEDSAMYFCASSRQGATVGNTIYFGEGSWLTVV.

This clone has a handful of counts. The chain recombines TRBV5-1 with TRBJ1-5; D unclear. Germline CDR1 is SGHRS and CDR2 is YFSETQ. CDR3 length: 14 residues. Trimming shortened V by 0 bases and J by 8 bases, and 12 bases separated the two germline ends. The CDR3 is CASSLAGNGEPQHF. The CDR3 DNA follows: TGCGCCAGCAGCTTGGCCGGGAATGGGGAGCCCCAGCATTTT. The complete variable domain, with remaining parts taken from reference TRBV5-1 and TRBJ1-5, reads KAGVTQTPRYLIKTRGQQVTLSCSPISGHRSVSWYQQTPGQGLQFLFEYFSETQRNKGNFPGRFSGRQFSNSRSEMNVSTLELGDSALYLCASSLAGNGEPQHFGDGTRLSIL.

This clone has a count of ten or more. The chain recombines TRBV6-5 with TRBJ1-2; the D gene is possibly TRBD1 (5 bases). The V and J ends lost 2 bases and 8 bases respectively, with 12 bases between them. This CDR3 is 13 amino acids long. CDR1 MNHEY and CDR2 SVGAGI come from the germline V gene. The CDR3 spells CASSYIQDGGYTF. CDR3 nucleotides: TGTGCCAGCAGTTACATACAGGATGGGGGCTACACCTTC.

The V and J genes are TRBV9 and TRBJ2-2; D unclear. V lost 0 bases and J 4 bases, leaving 4 bases between the germline ends. The germline V gene has CDR1 SGDLS and CDR2 YYNGEE. The CDR3 loop spans 13 amino acids. The CDR3 reads CASSVAVTGELFF. The CDR3 region has the DNA TGTGCCAGCAGCGTAGCGGTCACCGGGGAGCTGTTTTTT.

The chain joins TRBV15 to TRBJ1-4; 10 nucleotides line up with TRBD1. After removal of 11 bases from V and 6 bases from J, the junction contained 12 bases not matched to a gene. The CDR3 totals 15 residues. Germline CDR1 LNHNV, CDR2 YYDKDF (reference sequence). The CDR3 loop reads CAATRDRGQDEKLFF. The CDR3 bases are TGTGCCGCCACGCGAGACAGGGGGCAGGATGAAAAACTGTTTTTT.

This clone showed up just a few times. The rearrangement joins TRBV7-2 to TRBJ2-3; a possible D gene is TRBD2 (6 bases). V was cut by 3 bases and J by 6 bases, with 13 bases left in between. This CDR3 region has 14 residues. Germline V gene lookup returns CDR1 SGHTA and CDR2 FQGNSA. The chain's CDR3 is CASSLASVVDTQYF. The CDR3 DNA reads as TGTGCCAGCAGCTTGGCTAGCGTCGTCGATACGCAGTATTTT.

This clone occurred once. The chain links TRBV27 to TRBJ2-3; maybe TRBD2 (8 bases). With 4 bases removed from V and 4 bases from J, the gap between germline ends came to 18 bases. Germline CDR1 and CDR2: MNHEY and SMNVEV (reference sequence). The CDR3 totals 16 residues. The CDR3 protein is CASSSLRGRGADTQYF. The DNA for the CDR3 is TGTGCCAGCAGTTCCCTGAGGGGGCGGGGGGCAGATACGCAGTATTTT.

The gene calls are TRBV11-3 and TRBJ2-1, with 11 bases identical to TRBD2. The germline CDR1 and CDR2 sequences are SGHNT and YENEEA. The CDR3 extends over 15 amino acids. V was clipped by 3 bases and J by 8 bases; unmatched bases: 6. CDR3: CASSFFSGGAYEQFF. CDR3 sequence (DNA): TGTGCCAGCAGCTTCTTTAGCGGGGGGGCGTATGAGCAGTTCTTC.